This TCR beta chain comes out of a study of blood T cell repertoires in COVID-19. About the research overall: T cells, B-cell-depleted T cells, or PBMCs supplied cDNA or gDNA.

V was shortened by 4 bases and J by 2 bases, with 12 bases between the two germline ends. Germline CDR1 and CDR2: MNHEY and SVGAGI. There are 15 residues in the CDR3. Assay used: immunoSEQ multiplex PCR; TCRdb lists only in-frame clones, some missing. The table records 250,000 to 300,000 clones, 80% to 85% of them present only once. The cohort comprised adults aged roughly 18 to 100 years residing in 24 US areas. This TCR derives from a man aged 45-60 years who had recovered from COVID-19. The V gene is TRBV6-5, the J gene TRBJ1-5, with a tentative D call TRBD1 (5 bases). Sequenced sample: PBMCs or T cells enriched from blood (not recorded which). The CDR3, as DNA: TGTGCCAGCAGTTTCCTTATAGGGGGCAATCAGCCCCAGCATTTT. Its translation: CASSFLIGGNQPQHF.